The 21 T cell receptor beta chains reported below all come from one sample, sequenced in a study of blood T cell repertoires in COVID-19. Libraries were prepared by immunoSEQ multiplex PCR; TCRdb keeps only in-frame clonotypes and omits some of them. The sample includes 120,000 to 150,000 clones, approximately 86% of them seen just once. The specimen was peripheral blood. Receptors were obtained from a woman aged 40 to 50 with active or convalescent COVID-19.

The V gene is TRBV25-1, the J gene TRBJ2-7, with a tentative D call TRBD1 (5 bases). The V gene lost 5 bases and the J gene lost 0 bases, with 11 bases spanning the gap. This CDR3 has 14 residues. CDR1 is MGHDK, CDR2 SYGVNS, per germline. CDR3 nucleotide sequence: TGTGCCAGCAGTAGGGAAGACAGCTCCTACGAGCAGTACTTC. It yields the protein CASSREDSSYEQYF.

The J gene is TRBJ1-3, the V gene TRBV9, with D tentatively TRBD1 (6 bases). The CDR3 contains 15 residues. Germline assignment: CDR1 SGDLS and CDR2 YYNGEE. V gave up 3 bases and J gave up 0 bases, with 10 bases separating them. CDR3 amino acids: CASSGTGSSGNTIYF. The CDR3 bases are TGTGCCAGCAGCGGAACAGGGAGCTCTGGAAACACCATATATTTT. The whole variable domain, remainder taken from reference TRBV9 and TRBJ1-3, is DSGVTQTPKHLITATGQRVTLRCSPRSGDLSVYWYQQSLDQGLQFLIQYYNGEERAKGNILERFSAQQFPDLHSELNLSSLELGDSALYFCASSGTGSSGNTIYFGEGSWLTVV.

This sequence joins TRBV9 and TRBJ1-5; a weak D match, TRBD1 (6 bases). Per the germline V gene, CDR1 is SGDLS and CDR2 is YYNGEE. The CDR3 length is 16 residues. With 4 bases removed from V and 5 bases from J, the gap between germline ends came to 19 bases. CDR3 protein: CASSPSVGDNDQPQHF. The CDR3, as DNA: TGTGCCAGCAGCCCTTCAGTTGGGGACAACGATCAGCCCCAGCATTTT.

The rearrangement joins TRBV19 to TRBJ1-5; TRBD1 aligns across 8 bases. The CDR3 runs to 15 residues. Trimming removed 4 bases from V and 7 bases from J; junction bases left unmatched: 9. Germline CDR1 LNHDA, CDR2 SQIVND (reference sequence). CDR3: CASSNPGGSGQPQHF. Written as DNA, the CDR3 is TGTGCCAGTAGTAACCCAGGGGGCTCCGGGCAGCCCCAGCATTTT.

The chain has TRBV28 and TRBJ2-7; D is unresolved. V lost 8 bases and J lost 0, with 14 bases in between. Germline loops: CDR1 MDHEN, CDR2 SYDVKM. The CDR3 has 14 amino acids. CDR3 sequence (DNA): TGTGCCAGCCAAATTAACAGAATCTCCTACGAGCAGTACTTC. Its translation is CASQINRISYEQYF.

This chain joins TRBV28 and TRBJ2-7; 10 bases agree with TRBD2. The V gene end was trimmed by 2 bases and the J gene end by 5 bases; junction bases not matched to a gene: 3. This CDR3 contains 14 residues. The germline CDR1 and CDR2 sequences are MDHEN and SYDVKM. CDR3 in amino acids: CASSLLAGAHEQYF. The DNA for the CDR3 is TGTGCCAGCAGTTTACTAGCGGGAGCCCACGAGCAGTACTTC.

The genes are TRBV5-5 and TRBJ1-2; D is possibly TRBD1 (5 bases). Per germline, CDR1 SGHKS and CDR2 YYEKEE (reference sequence). Trimming pared 1 base from V and 0 bases from J, leaving 10 bases between. The CDR3 runs 15 residues. In nucleotides, the CDR3 is TGTGCCAGCAGCTTGTCTCAGGGTGCTAACTATGGCTACACCTTC. It encodes CASSLSQGANYGYTF.

The rearrangement uses TRBV5-1 and TRBJ2-5; 7 bases align to TRBD2. CDR3 length: 15 amino acids. Germline V gene data show CDR1 as SGHRS and CDR2 as YFSETQ. With 3 bases clipped from V and 5 bases from J, the junction kept 10 bases outside the gene matches. CDR3 region: CASSWRTSAMETQYF. The CDR3 DNA reads as TGCGCCAGCAGCTGGCGGACTAGTGCGATGGAGACCCAGTACTTC.

The chain joins TRBV7-9 to TRBJ2-3, with TRBD1 matching 10 bases. The CDR3 has 15 amino acids. CDR1 is SEHNR and CDR2 is FQNEAQ in the germline V gene (reference sequence). J gave up 4 bases and V 8 bases, and 9 bases lay outside the gene matches. In nucleotides, the CDR3 is TGTGCCAGCGTCGCCCGGGACAGGGGCCCAGATACGCAGTATTTT. Translating gives CASVARDRGPDTQYF.

The V gene is TRBV24-1, the J gene TRBJ1-1; D is undetermined. The CDR3 is 13 amino acids. Looked up from germline, CDR1 is KGHDR and CDR2 is SFDVKD. V shed 0 bases and J shed 7 bases, with 8 bases lying between them. CDR3 nucleotides: TGTGCCACCAGTGATTTGATGGGCGTTGAAGCTTTCTTT. Translating it yields CATSDLMGVEAFF.

In this sample, this clone turned up once. This sequence joins TRBV15 and TRBJ1-5; 9 bases match TRBD1. The V and J ends lost 3 bases and 7 bases, in that order; junction bases with no gene match: 7. CDR1 and CDR2 (germline): LNHNV, YYDKDF (reference sequence). The CDR3 has 15 amino acids. The CDR3 spells CATSSADRGGQPQHF. CDR3 sequence (DNA): TGTGCCACCAGCAGTGCTGACAGGGGGGGCCAGCCCCAGCATTTT.

V gene TRBV5-4 combines with J gene TRBJ1-2; tentative D call: TRBD1 (5 bases). CDR1 is SGHNT, CDR2 YYREEE, per germline (reference sequence). V lost 9 bases to trimming and J lost 8 bases, with 14 bases between them. The CDR3 is 11 amino acids. The CDR3 nucleotides read TGTGCCACCCCGGCAGGGCGCGGCTACACCTTC. The encoded protein is CATPAGRGYTF.

The V and J genes are TRBV2 and TRBJ1-4, with 10 bases fitting TRBD1. Unmatched junction bases numbered 3, after V lost 2 bases and J lost 0 bases. CDR1 and CDR2 from the germline V gene are SNHLY and FYNNEI. The CDR3 consists of 17 residues. The CDR3 DNA reads TGTGCCAGCAGTGAAAGGGGGACAGGGGCAACTAATGAAAAACTGTTTTTT. The encoded protein is CASSERGTGATNEKLFF.

This clone has a handful of counts. This chain's CDR3 is CSVGKGGWEDTEAFF. As DNA, the CDR3 is TGCAGCGTTGGTAAAGGGGGCTGGGAGGACACTGAAGCTTTCTTT. This chain uses TRBV29-1 with TRBJ1-1; 7 positions agree with TRBD1. The germline V gene has CDR1 SQVTM and CDR2 ANQGSEA. CDR3 length: 15 residues. V lost 4 bases, J lost 3 bases, and 11 bases stayed unmatched.

The genes are TRBV19 and TRBJ1-1, with D maybe TRBD1 (5 bases). Germline values: CDR1 LNHDA, CDR2 SQIVND (reference sequence). The V end was cut by 4 bases, the J end by 4 bases, with 13 bases between. This CDR3 is built from 14 residues. The CDR3 reads CASSTLLQGTEAFF. As DNA, the CDR3 is TGTGCCAGTAGTACCCTGTTGCAGGGCACTGAAGCTTTCTTT.

The chain joins TRBV10-3 to TRBJ1-1; D unresolved. CDR1 and CDR2 from the germline V gene are ENHRY and SYGVKD. With 4 bases removed from V and 1 base from J, the gap between germline ends came to 13 bases. CDR3 length equals 15 residues. The CDR3 nucleotides are TGTGCCATCAGTGGAATGGGAGGGTGGAACACTGAAGCTTTCTTT. It yields the protein CAISGMGGWNTEAFF.

This chain uses TRBV11-2 with TRBJ1-4, with a weak D call TRBD1 (5 bases). The germline V and J ends were trimmed by 5 bases and 4 bases, with 8 bases remaining between them. The CDR3 spans 13 residues. The germline gives CDR1 SGHAT, CDR2 FQNNGV. CDR3 protein: CASSADSNEKLFF. The CDR3 DNA reads as TGTGCCAGCAGCGCCGACAGTAATGAAAAACTGTTTTTT.

The chain has TRBV12-3 or TRBV12-4 and TRBJ2-7, with D tentatively TRBD1 (6 bases). Between the trimmed V and J ends, which lost 4 bases and 5 bases, there was a span of 9 bases. The length of the CDR3 is 12 residues. CDR3 sequence (DNA): TGTGCCAGCAGTTGGGACAAGGACGAGCAGTACTTC. It codes for CASSWDKDEQYF.

The chain is built from TRBV7-2 and TRBJ2-6; D possibly corresponds to TRBD1 (6 bases). V shed 3 bases and J shed 0 bases, with 15 bases lying between them. The V gene's germline CDR1 is SGHTA and CDR2 FQGNSA. CDR3 length equals 18 residues. CDR3 nucleotides: TGTGCCAGCAGCTTGTTGGCAGGGGACCTCTCTGGGGCCAACGTCCTGACTTTC. Encoded protein: CASSLLAGDLSGANVLTF.

The rearrangement uses TRBV5-1 and TRBJ1-1, with D possibly being TRBD1 (6 bases). Trimming shortened V by 0 bases and J by 1 base, and 13 bases separated the two germline ends. Germline V gene lookup returns CDR1 SGHRS and CDR2 YFSETQ. The CDR3 totals 16 residues. The CDR3 region has the DNA TGCGCCAGCAGCTTGGGGGACACAAGACCGAACACTGAAGCTTTCTTT. Amino acid sequence: CASSLGDTRPNTEAFF.

This clone appeared a few times. The rearrangement joins TRBV7-2 to TRBJ1-5, with 9 bases lining up with TRBD1. Germline assignment: CDR1 SGHTA and CDR2 FQGNSA. With V trimmed by 1 base and J by 3 bases, 13 bases remained unmatched. The CDR3 runs 19 residues. The CDR3 protein is CASSLVVLLGTGINQPQHF. Here the CDR3 DNA reads TGTGCCAGCAGCTTAGTGGTTCTCCTCGGGACAGGGATCAATCAGCCCCAGCATTTT.